This T cell receptor (beta chain) was documented in a study of blood T cell repertoires in COVID-19. Whole-study context: The study drew acute and convalescent COVID-19 samples from the United States, Italy and Spain. From T cells, B-cell-depleted T cells, or PBMCs came the material, which was cDNA or gDNA.

Per the authors' pipeline: From reference gene primer amplification, estimates of nucleated cell counts were derived. Data came from immunoSEQ multiplex PCR; TCRdb stores just in-frame clones and leaves some out. V, J and clone size were drawn from that table, and D and trimming were deduced from the DNA. Of roughly 200,000 clones in the sample, 80% to 90% are singletons; the top ten hold 4.8%. Germline CDR1 reads SGHAT; CDR2 reads FQNNGV. With 1 base removed from V and 11 bases from J, the gap between germline ends came to 14 bases. The length of the CDR3 is 13 residues. Sequencing was done on a sample of PBMCs or T cells enriched from blood (not recorded which). This TCR was recovered from a woman aged 45 to 65 who had been exposed to COVID-19. The chain couples TRBV11-2 to TRBJ1-2; D is possibly TRBD1 (5 bases). CDR3 loop: CASSLGQIKKYTF. CDR3 in DNA: TGTGCCAGCAGCTTAGGACAGATTAAGAAATACACCTTC.